This record looks at one TCR beta chain sequence and its context. What antigen it recognizes has not been identified. No per-base quality is available; no much larger clone lies one base away. This record belongs to a study of lymphopenia after photon versus proton radiotherapy (dated by TCRdb to between 2018 and 2021). With regard to the full study: In patients with gastrointestinal tumors who developed high-grade lymphopenia, the study compared the immunological effects of photon radiation therapy with those of proton radiation therapy. The 15 to 25 patients in the cohort had gastrointestinal tumors, were treated with either photon or proton therapy, and subsequently developed lymphopenia. The study aimed to characterize how the two radiation modalities differ in their impact on the immune system.

V drops 0 bases and J drops 5 bases, leaving 7 bases in between. The CDR3 covers 13 residues, taking in both the cysteine and the phenylalanine. The retained sequence is limited to the CDR3, 39 bases, with the frame set at the first base. As encoded in the germline V gene, CDR1 is SGHTA while CDR2 is FQGNSA. The protocol used for the library was the immunoSEQ multiplex PCR assay. Deep sequencing of rearranged TCR beta loci, alongside multiparametric flow cytometry, was used to profile T cell repertoires. TCRdb provides this immuneACCESS table in a form limited to in-frame rearrangements. Some clones are lacking; in checked studies, under half of them reflect an unresolved V gene, and why the rest are absent is not known. The sample has around 63,000 clones on record, approximately 86% of them singletons. The ten largest make up more than 2% of the sample. The investigation overall reported the following: Across the cohort, among patients who died, a greater drop in TCR diversity after the nadir was inversely correlated with overall survival time. Once the lymphocyte count had reached its nadir, the repertoires of photon-treated patients showed oligoclonal expansion, particularly of CD8+ Temra cells, and this expansion drove the decline in diversity. The survival association was assessed only in patients who died, and better survival with proton therapy was presented by the authors as a possibility rather than a demonstrated result. During treatment, patients who received proton therapy stayed relatively stable, whereas patients who received photon therapy lost naive T cells and TCR diversity and gained effector/memory populations.

This receptor was obtained from a man aged 35-49 years with gastric cancer. Sequencing used peripheral blood, obtained from a patient treated with photon-based radiotherapy. The chain couples TRBV7-2 to TRBJ2-5; the D segment cannot be called with confidence. The CDR3 is CASSLAGRETQYF. The DNA is TGTGCCAGCAGCTTAGCTGGGCGGGAGACCCAGTACTTC. The CDR3 plus the reference TRBV7-2 and TRBJ2-5 genes for the other parts give the full variable domain: GAGVSQSPSNKVTEKGKDVELRCDPISGHTALYWYRQSLGQGLEFLIYFQGNSAPDKSGLPSDRFSAERTGGSVSTLTIQRTQQEDSAVYLCASSLAGRETQYFGPGTRLLVL.